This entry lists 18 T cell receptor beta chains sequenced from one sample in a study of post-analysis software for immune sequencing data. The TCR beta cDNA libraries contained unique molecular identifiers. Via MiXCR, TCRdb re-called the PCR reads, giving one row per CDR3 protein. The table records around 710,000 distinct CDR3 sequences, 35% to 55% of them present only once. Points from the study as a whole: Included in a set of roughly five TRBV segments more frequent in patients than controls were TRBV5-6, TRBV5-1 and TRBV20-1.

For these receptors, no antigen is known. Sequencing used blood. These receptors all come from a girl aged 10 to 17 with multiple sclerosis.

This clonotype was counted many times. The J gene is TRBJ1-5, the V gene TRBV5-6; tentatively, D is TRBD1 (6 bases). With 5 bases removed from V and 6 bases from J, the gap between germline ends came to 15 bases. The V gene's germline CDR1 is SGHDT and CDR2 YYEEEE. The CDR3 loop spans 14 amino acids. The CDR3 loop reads CASSLEGGGQPQHF. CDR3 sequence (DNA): TGTGCCAGCAGTTTAGAGGGGGGCGGTCAGCCCCAGCATTTT.

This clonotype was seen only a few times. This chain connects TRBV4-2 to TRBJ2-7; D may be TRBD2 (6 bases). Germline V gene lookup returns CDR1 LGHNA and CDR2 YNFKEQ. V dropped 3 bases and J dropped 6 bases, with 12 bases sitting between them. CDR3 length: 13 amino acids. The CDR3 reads CASSQALATEQYF. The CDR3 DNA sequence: TGTGCCAGCAGCCAGGCCCTAGCGACCGAGCAGTACTTC.

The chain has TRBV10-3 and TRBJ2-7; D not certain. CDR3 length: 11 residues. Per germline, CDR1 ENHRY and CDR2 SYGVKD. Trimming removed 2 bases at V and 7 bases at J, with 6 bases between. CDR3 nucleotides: TGTGCCATCAGTGAGGGGCGAGAGCAGTACTTC. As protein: CAISEGREQYF.

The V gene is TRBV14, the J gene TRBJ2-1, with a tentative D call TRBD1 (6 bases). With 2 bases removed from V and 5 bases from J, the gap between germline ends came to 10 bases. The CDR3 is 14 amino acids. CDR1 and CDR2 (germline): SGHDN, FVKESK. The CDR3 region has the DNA TGTGCCAGCAGCCAAAACAGGGTGAACAATGAGCAGTTCTTC. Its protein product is CASSQNRVNNEQFF.

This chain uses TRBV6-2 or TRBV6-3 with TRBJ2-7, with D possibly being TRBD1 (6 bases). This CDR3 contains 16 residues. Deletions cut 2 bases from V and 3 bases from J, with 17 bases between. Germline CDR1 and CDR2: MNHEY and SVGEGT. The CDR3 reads CASSYPRQATLYEQYF. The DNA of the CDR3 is TGTGCCAGCAGTTACCCCAGACAGGCCACCCTCTACGAGCAGTACTTC.

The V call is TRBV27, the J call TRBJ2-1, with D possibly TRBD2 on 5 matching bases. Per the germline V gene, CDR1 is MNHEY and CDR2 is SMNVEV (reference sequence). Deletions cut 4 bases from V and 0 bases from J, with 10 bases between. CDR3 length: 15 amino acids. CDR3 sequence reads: CASSSTRDSYNEQFF. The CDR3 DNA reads TGTGCCAGCAGTTCAACTAGAGACTCCTACAATGAGCAGTTCTTC.

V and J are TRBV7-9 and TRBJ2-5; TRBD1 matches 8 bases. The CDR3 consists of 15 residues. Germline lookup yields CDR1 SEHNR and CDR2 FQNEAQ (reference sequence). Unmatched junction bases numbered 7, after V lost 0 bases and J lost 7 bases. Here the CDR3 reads CASSLAQGAEVTQYF. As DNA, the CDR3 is TGTGCCAGCAGCTTAGCCCAGGGGGCTGAGGTGACCCAGTACTTC.

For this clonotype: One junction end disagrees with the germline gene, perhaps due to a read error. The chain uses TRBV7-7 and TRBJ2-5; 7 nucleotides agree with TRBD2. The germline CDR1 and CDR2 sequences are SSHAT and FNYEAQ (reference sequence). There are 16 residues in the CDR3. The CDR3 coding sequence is TGTGCTAGCAGCTTAGTCGGCGGGAGTGGACGAGAGACCCAGTACTTC. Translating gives CASSLVGGSGRETQYF.

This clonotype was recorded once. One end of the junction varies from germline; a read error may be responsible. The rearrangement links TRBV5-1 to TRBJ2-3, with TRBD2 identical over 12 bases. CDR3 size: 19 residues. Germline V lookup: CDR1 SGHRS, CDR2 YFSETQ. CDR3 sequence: CASGLGRLAGGPSTDTQYF. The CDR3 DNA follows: TGCGCCAGCGGCTTGGGGCGGCTAGCGGGAGGGCCCAGCACAGATACGCAGTATTTT.

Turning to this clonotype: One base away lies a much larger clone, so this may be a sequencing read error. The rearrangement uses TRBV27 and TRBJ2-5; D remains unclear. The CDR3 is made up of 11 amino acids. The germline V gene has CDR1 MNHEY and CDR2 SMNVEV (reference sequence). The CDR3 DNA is TGTGCCAGCAGTGACCAAGAGGCCCAGTACTTC. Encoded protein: CASSDQEAQYF.

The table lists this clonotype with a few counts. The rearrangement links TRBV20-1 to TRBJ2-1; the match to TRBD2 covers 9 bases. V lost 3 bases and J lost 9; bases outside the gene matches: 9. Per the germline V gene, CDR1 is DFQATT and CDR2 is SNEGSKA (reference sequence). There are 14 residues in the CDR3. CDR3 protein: CSASRAGGPTEQFF. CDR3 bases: TGCAGTGCTAGCCGGGCGGGAGGGCCCACTGAGCAGTTCTTC.

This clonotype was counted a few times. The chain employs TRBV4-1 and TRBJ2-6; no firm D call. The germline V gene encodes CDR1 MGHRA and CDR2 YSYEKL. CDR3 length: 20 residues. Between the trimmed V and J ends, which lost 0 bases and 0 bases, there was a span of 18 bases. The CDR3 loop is CASSQDMVTGVLSGANVLTF. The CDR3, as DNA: TGCGCCAGCAGCCAAGATATGGTAACCGGTGTTCTCTCTGGGGCCAACGTCCTGACTTTC.

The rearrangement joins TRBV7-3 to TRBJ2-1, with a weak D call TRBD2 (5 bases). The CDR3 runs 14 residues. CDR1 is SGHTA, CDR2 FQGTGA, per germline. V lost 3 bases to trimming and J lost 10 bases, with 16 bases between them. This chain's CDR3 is CASSFNAGTGEQFF. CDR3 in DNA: TGTGCCAGCAGCTTTAACGCCGGTACGGGGGAGCAGTTCTTC.

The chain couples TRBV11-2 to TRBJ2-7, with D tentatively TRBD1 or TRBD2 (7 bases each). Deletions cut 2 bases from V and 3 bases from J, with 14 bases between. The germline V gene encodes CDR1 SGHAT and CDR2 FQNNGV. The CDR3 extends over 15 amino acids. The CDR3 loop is CASSLHGRGGYEQYF. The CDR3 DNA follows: TGTGCCAGCAGCTTACACGGCAGGGGGGGCTACGAGCAGTACTTC.

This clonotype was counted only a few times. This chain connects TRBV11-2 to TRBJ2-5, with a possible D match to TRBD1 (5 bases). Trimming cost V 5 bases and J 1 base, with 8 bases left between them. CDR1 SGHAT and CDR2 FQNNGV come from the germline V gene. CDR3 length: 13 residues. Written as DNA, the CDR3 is TGTGCCAGCAGCGCAGGGTTCCAAGAGACCCAGTACTTC. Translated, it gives CASSAGFQETQYF.

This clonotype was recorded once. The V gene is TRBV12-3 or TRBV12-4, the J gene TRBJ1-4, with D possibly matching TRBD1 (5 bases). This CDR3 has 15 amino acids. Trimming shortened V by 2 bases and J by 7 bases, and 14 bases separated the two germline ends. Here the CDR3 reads CASSLRRQGGEKLFF. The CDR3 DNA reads TGTGCCAGCAGTTTACGCCGGCAGGGAGGTGAAAAACTGTTTTTT.

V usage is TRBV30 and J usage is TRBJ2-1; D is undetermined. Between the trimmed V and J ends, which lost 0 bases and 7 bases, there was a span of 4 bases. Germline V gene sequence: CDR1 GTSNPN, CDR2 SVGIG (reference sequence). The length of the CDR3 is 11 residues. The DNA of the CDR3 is TGTGCCTGGAGTGTAAAGAATGAGCAGTTCTTC. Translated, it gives CAWSVKNEQFF.

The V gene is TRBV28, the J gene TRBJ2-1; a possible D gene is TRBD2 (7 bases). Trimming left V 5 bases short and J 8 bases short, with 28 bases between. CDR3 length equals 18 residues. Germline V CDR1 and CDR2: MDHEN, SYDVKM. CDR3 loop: CASSQTRTRGAPLDEQFF. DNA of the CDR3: TGTGCCAGCAGTCAAACCCGGACTAGGGGGGCTCCTTTGGATGAGCAGTTCTTC.